In its sample, the clone carrying this T cell receptor (beta chain) was seen once. Its target is not known. Assay: immunoSEQ multiplex PCR; the TCRdb copy retains only in-frame clones and omits some. The data contain some 45,000 clones, about 95% of them singletons. These data belong to a study of graft-versus-host responses after intestinal transplantation. Whole-study findings and limits: In recipient marrow, GvH clones were found, and some appeared first in ileum or blood. The highest levels of circulating GvH clones went along with early declines in HvG clones after transplant.

The sequence was obtained from a human patient who received an intestinal transplant, so some T cells may come from the graft donor. The sample here was PBMCs, taken 330 to 350 days after intestinal transplant.

CDR3 in DNA: TGTGCCAGCAGCTTAGAGGGACTCTTCTCTGGAAACACCATATATTTT. It encodes CASSLEGLFSGNTIYF. The J gene is TRBJ1-3, the V gene TRBV7-6; D is possibly TRBD1 (5 bases). Trimming took 1 base from V and 0 from J, leaving 10 bases between them. The CDR3 is 16 amino acids. The germline V gene encodes CDR1 SGHVS and CDR2 FNYEAQ. Combining the CDR3 with reference TRBV7-6 and TRBJ1-3 gives the whole variable domain GAGVSQSPRYKVTKRGQDVALRCDPISGHVSLYWYRQALGQGPEFLTYFNYEAQQDKSGLPNDRFSAERPEGSISTLTIQRTEQRDSAMYRCASSLEGLFSGNTIYFGEGSWLTVV.